The 14 T cell receptor beta chains below come from one sample, sequenced in a study of human T cells and chemical hapten exposure. TCRdb called the RACE reads again in MiXCR, with one record for every CDR3 protein. The sample has 100,000 to 150,000 distinct CDR3 sequences; approximately 9% are singletons. Time point here: healthy volunteer bleed at 2 weeks. Unfractionated whole blood yielded total RNA. Material: whole blood. Source of these receptors: a male donor in good health. Some clones in this sample may be carry-over from other donors' samples.

This clonotype appeared a few times. The chain links TRBV2 to TRBJ1-5; the D gene is possibly TRBD1 (6 bases). The V gene lost 5 bases and the J gene lost 4 bases, with 12 bases spanning the gap. This CDR3 has 14 residues. Per germline, CDR1 SNHLY and CDR2 FYNNEI. The CDR3 nucleotides read TGTGCCAGCAGTCCTAGGGGGGGTAATCAGCCCCAGCATTTT. This translates into CASSPRGGNQPQHF.

This clonotype was detected many times. The genes are TRBV12-3 or TRBV12-4 and TRBJ1-4, with D possibly matching TRBD1 (6 bases). V was trimmed by 7 bases and J by 10 bases, leaving 16 bases between them. The CDR3 contains 13 residues. DNA of the CDR3: TGTGCCAGCACCCTTGCGGGACACGGAAAACTGTTTTTT. Residues: CASTLAGHGKLFF.

At least ten counts were recorded for this clonotype. The V and J genes are TRBV10-3 and TRBJ2-7; D perhaps matches TRBD1 (6 bases). V lost 5 bases to trimming and J lost 6 bases, with 17 bases between them. This CDR3 contains 14 residues. CDR1 and CDR2 from the germline V gene are ENHRY and SYGVKD. The chain's CDR3 is CAISRQATGPEQYF. CDR3 DNA sequence: TGTGCCATCAGTAGACAGGCTACGGGTCCCGAGCAGTACTTC.

The gene calls are TRBV20-1 and TRBJ2-3; D uncertain. The CDR3 loop spans 13 amino acids. The V gene lost 1 base and the J gene lost 3 bases, with 8 bases spanning the gap. Germline CDR1 DFQATT, CDR2 SNEGSKA (reference sequence). Here the CDR3 reads CSARAPGTDTQYF. The CDR3 nucleotides are TGCAGTGCTAGAGCACCCGGAACAGATACGCAGTATTTT.

The chain carries TRBV6-2 or TRBV6-3 and TRBJ2-2; the D is unclear. The length of the CDR3 is 15 residues. CDR1 is MNHEY, CDR2 SVGEGT, per germline. With 2 bases removed from V and 0 bases from J, the gap between germline ends came to 7 bases. The CDR3 loop is CASSYQDANTGELFF. CDR3 coding DNA: TGTGCCAGCAGTTACCAGGACGCGAACACCGGGGAGCTGTTTTTT.

This clonotype was seen more than once but under ten times. The CDR3: CSVAGTGGSTDTQYF. CDR3 coding DNA: TGCAGCGTTGCCGGGACAGGGGGGAGCACAGATACGCAGTATTTT. The genes are TRBV29-1 and TRBJ2-3; TRBD1 aligns across 11 bases. The CDR3 has 15 amino acids. The V segment lost 4 bases and the J segment 0 bases; nucleotides outside the gene matches: 3. Germline loops: CDR1 SQVTM, CDR2 ANQGSEA.

In this sample, this clonotype turned up many times. The CDR3 spells CASSIGTAQRSQPQHF. The CDR3 coding sequence is TGTGCCAGCAGCATTGGGACAGCCCAACGGAGTCAGCCCCAGCATTTT. The chain joins TRBV21-1 to TRBJ1-5; no check of the table's D call, TRBD1, against the DNA was made. TRBV21-1 is a recognized pseudogene. CDR3 size: 16 residues.

The chain is built from TRBV11-2 and TRBJ1-1; D may be TRBD1 (5 bases). Per the germline V gene, CDR1 is SGHAT and CDR2 is FQNNGV. Trimming stripped 3 bases from V and 0 bases from J, with 17 bases between. CDR3 length: 17 residues. The CDR3 sequence is CASSLGIQVTMNTEAFF. For the CDR3, the DNA is TGTGCCAGCAGCTTGGGAATACAGGTAACCATGAACACTGAAGCTTTCTTT.

This clonotype was seen more than once but under ten times. The V and J genes are TRBV20-1 and TRBJ2-7; D remains unclear. The length of the CDR3 is 14 residues. V lost 1 base, J lost 5 bases, and 15 bases lay in between. Germline assignment: CDR1 DFQATT and CDR2 SNEGSKA (reference sequence). The CDR3 loop reads CSARGNSRRDEQYF. The CDR3 region has the DNA TGCAGTGCTAGAGGCAACTCCCGTCGGGACGAGCAGTACTTC.

The sample holds many counts of this clonotype. V and J are TRBV18 and TRBJ1-5, with D uncertain. Germline V gene data show CDR1 as KGHSH and CDR2 as LQKENI. V shed 5 bases and J shed 4 bases, with 9 bases lying between them. The CDR3 has 13 residues. The CDR3, as DNA: TGTGCCAGCTCATTCACGGTTAATCAGCCCCAGCATTTT. It codes for CASSFTVNQPQHF. Variable domain in full (rest from reference TRBV18 and TRBJ1-5): NAGVMQNPRHLVRRRGQEARLRCSPMKGHSHVYWYRQLPEEGLKFMVYLQKENIIDESGMPKERFSAEFPKEGPSILRIQQVVRGDSAAYFCASSFTVNQPQHFGDGTRLSIL.

This clonotype was recorded a few times. This chain links TRBV4-1 with TRBJ1-2; no clear D gene. Germline V gene data show CDR1 as MGHRA and CDR2 as YSYEKL. This CDR3 spans 14 amino acids. The V and J ends lost 1 base and 7 bases respectively, with 13 bases between them. In DNA form, the CDR3 reads TGCGCCAGCAGCCAAGTGGGCAGGTTGTCTGGCTACACCTTC. Protein sequence: CASSQVGRLSGYTF.

The chain is built from TRBV14 and TRBJ2-7; D is ambiguous. This CDR3 is built from 15 residues. The germline V gene has CDR1 SGHDN and CDR2 FVKESK. V was shortened by 1 base and J by 4 bases, with 14 bases between the two germline ends. The CDR3 DNA sequence: TGTGCCAGCAGCCAAGGCCAGAAAAACCCTTACGAGCAGTACTTC. It encodes CASSQGQKNPYEQYF. The whole variable domain, filled in from reference TRBV14 and TRBJ2-7, reads EAGVTQFPSHSVIEKGQTVTLRCDPISGHDNLYWYRRVMGKEIKFLLHFVKESKQDESGMPNNRFLAERTGGTYSTLKVQPAELEDSGVYFCASSQGQKNPYEQYFGPGTRLTVT.

This clonotype turned up a few times. The rearrangement uses TRBV3-1 and TRBJ1-1, with TRBD1 as a possible D gene (5 bases). The V gene lost 0 bases and the J gene lost 1 base, with 12 bases spanning the gap. The CDR3 contains 16 residues. Looked up from germline, CDR1 is LGHDT and CDR2 is YNNKEL (reference sequence). The CDR3 DNA follows: TGTGCCAGCAGCCAAGAACCGGGACTGGCGAACACTGAAGCTTTCTTT. Its translation: CASSQEPGLANTEAFF.

This clonotype has only a few counts. The chain carries TRBV4-1 and TRBJ2-2; D is perhaps TRBD1 (6 bases). V was trimmed by 3 bases and J by 6 bases, leaving 17 bases between them. Germline assignment: CDR1 MGHRA and CDR2 YSYEKL. The CDR3 spans 16 residues. In nucleotides, the CDR3 is TGCGCCAGCAGCCATACAGGGTTACGACGGCCCGGGGAGCTGTTTTTT. Translating gives CASSHTGLRRPGELFF.